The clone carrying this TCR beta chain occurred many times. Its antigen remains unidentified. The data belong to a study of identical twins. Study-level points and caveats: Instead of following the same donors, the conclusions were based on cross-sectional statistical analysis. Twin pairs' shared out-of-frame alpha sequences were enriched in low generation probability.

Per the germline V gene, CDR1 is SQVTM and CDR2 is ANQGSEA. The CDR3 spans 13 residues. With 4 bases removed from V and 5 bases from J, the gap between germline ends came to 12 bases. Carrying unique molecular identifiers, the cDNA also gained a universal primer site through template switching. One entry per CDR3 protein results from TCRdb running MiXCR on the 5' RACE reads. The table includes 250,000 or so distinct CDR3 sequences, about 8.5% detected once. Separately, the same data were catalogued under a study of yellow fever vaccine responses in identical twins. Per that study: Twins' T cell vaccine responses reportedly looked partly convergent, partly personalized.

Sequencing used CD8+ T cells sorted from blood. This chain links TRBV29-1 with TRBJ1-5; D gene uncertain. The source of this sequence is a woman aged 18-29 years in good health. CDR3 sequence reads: CSVVVDGDQPQHF. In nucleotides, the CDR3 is TGCAGCGTTGTGGTGGACGGTGATCAGCCCCAGCATTTT.